The TCR beta chain under discussion was sequenced for a study of OX40 agonist ivuxolimab in advanced cancers. Overall study context: One patient with hepatocellular carcinoma and two with cutaneous melanoma, three in all, had partial responses. Study findings and constraints: Dose levels from 0.1 to 3.0 mg/kg saw CD4+ and CD8+ blood T cells expand clonally by week 6.

Produced via immunoSEQ multiplex PCR; TCRdb's table is partial and in-frame only. Of tens of thousands of clones listed, 85% were seen once; the top ten hold less than 3.5%. About this clone: Its antigen is not known.

The V gene lost 7 bases and the J gene lost 4 bases, with 14 bases spanning the gap. The germline gives CDR1 SNHLY, CDR2 FYNNEI. This CDR3 contains 13 residues. Source: CD4+ or CD8+ T cells sorted from blood, taken in a trial of the OX40 agonist ivuxolimab. The sequence came from an adult with an advanced solid tumor such as melanoma, head and neck, liver or kidney cancer. The V call is TRBV2, the J call TRBJ2-7, with D tentatively TRBD1 (6 bases). In DNA form, the CDR3 reads TGTGCCAGCAAGACAGGAGTCTTGTACGAGCAGTACTTC. The encoded protein is CASKTGVLYEQYF.